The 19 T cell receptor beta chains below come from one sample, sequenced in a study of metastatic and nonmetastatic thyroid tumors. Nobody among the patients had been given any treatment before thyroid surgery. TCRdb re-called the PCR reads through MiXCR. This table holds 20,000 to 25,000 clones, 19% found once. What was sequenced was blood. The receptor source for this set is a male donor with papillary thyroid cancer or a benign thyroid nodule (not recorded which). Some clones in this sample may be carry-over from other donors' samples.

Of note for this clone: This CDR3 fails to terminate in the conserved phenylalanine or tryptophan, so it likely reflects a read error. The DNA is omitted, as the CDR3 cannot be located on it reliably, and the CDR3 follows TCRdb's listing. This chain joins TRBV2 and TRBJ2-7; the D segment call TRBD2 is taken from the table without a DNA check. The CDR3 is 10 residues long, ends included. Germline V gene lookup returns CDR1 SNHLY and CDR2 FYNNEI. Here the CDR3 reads CASSEGGLAG.

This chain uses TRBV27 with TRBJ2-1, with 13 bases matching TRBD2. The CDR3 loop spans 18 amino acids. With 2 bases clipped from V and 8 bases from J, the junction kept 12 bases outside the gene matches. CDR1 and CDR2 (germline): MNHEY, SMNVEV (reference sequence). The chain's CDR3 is CASSLGGLAGKYGDEQFF. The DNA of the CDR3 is TGTGCCAGCAGTTTAGGGGGACTAGCGGGAAAATACGGAGATGAGCAGTTCTTC.

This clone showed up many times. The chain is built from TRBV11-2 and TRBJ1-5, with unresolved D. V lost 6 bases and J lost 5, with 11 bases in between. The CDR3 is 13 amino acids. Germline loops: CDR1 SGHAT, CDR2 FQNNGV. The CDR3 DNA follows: TGTGCCAGCAGTGTGAACAGAGATCAGCCCCAGCATTTT. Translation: CASSVNRDQPQHF.

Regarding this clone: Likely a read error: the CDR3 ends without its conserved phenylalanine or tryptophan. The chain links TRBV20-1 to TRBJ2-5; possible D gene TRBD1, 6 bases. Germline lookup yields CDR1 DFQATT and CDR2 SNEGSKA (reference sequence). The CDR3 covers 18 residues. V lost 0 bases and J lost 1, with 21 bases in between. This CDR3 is CSARDAGYLGAPQETQYL. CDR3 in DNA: TGCAGTGCTAGAGATGCGGGCTACCTGGGGGCACCCCAAGAGACCCAGTACTTA.

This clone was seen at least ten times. The DNA for the CDR3 is TGCAGTGCTTTGACCCCAAGGGGGAACACTGAAGCTTTCTTT. It yields the protein CSALTPRGNTEAFF. The chain combines TRBV20-1 with TRBJ1-1; possibly TRBD1 for D (5 bases). Germline CDR1 reads DFQATT; CDR2 reads SNEGSKA (reference sequence). Trimming removed 5 bases at V and 1 base at J, with 14 bases between. This CDR3 has 14 residues.

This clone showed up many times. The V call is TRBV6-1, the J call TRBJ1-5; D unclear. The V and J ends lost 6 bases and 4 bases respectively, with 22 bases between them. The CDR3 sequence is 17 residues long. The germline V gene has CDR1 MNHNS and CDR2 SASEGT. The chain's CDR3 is CASRDYTARGGNQPQHF. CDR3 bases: TGTGCCAGCAGGGATTACACGGCCAGAGGTGGGAATCAGCCCCAGCATTTT.

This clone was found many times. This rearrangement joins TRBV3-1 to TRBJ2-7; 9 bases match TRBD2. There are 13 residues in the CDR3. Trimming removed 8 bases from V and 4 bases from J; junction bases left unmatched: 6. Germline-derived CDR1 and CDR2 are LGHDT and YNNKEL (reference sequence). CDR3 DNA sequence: TGTGCCAGCTCGACTAGCGGAACTTACGAGCAGTACTTC. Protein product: CASSTSGTYEQYF.

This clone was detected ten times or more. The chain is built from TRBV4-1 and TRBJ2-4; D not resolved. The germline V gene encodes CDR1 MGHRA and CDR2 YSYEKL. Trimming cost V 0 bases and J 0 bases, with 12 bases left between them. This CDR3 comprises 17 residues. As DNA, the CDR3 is TGCGCCAGCAGCCAAGACACGAGGAAATTAGCCAAAAACATTCAGTACTTC. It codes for CASSQDTRKLAKNIQYF.

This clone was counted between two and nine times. The CDR3 DNA reads TGTGCCAGTAGCAGACATGGGGGCGGGGAGCTGTTTTTT. This codes for CASSRHGGGELFF. The V call is TRBV19, the J call TRBJ2-2, with D perhaps being TRBD1 or TRBD2 (5 bases each). The CDR3 runs to 13 residues. Germline V CDR1 and CDR2: LNHDA, SQIVND (reference sequence). V was trimmed by 6 bases and J by 7 bases, leaving 12 bases between them. The entire variable domain, with the rest obtained from reference TRBV19 and TRBJ2-2, is as follows: DGGITQSPKYLFRKEGQNVTLSCEQNLNHDAMYWYRQDPGQGLRLIYYSQIVNDFQKGDIAEGYSVSREKKESFPLTVTSAQKNPTAFYLCASSRHGGGELFFGEGSRLTVL.

In DNA form, the CDR3 reads TGTGCCAGCAGTTTATACCCCCCGACAGGGAAGCACTCCTCTGGGGCCAACGTCCTGACTTTC. Protein: CASSLYPPTGKHSSGANVLTF. This chain connects TRBV27 to TRBJ2-6; TRBD1 aligns across 7 bases. The CDR3 length is 21 residues. J was trimmed by 0 bases and V by 1 base; bases with no gene match: 15. The germline V gene has CDR1 MNHEY and CDR2 SMNVEV (reference sequence).

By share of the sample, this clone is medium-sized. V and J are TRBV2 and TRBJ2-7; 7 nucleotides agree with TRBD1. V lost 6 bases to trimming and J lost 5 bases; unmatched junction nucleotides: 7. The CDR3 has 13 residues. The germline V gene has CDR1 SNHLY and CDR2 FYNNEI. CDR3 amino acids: CASSPDRAHEQYF. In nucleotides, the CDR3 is TGTGCCAGCAGCCCAGACAGGGCCCACGAGCAGTACTTC. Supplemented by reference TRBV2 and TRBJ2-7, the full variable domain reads EPEVTQTPSHQVTQMGQEVILRCVPISNHLYFYWYRQILGQKVEFLVSFYNNEISEKSEIFDDQFSVERPDGSNFTLKIRSTKLEDSAMYFCASSPDRAHEQYFGPGTRLTVT.

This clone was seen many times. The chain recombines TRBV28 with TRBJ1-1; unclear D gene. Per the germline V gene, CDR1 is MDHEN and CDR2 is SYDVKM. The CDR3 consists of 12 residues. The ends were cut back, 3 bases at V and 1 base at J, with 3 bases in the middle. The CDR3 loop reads CASSFENTEAFF. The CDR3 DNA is TGTGCCAGCAGTTTTGAGAACACTGAAGCTTTCTTT.

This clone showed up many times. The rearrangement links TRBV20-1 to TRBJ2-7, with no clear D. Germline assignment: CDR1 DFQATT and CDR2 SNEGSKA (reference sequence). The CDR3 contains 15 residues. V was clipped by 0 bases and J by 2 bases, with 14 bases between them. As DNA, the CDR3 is TGCAGTGCTAGAGATATGGTAGCCGCGACCTACGAGCAGTACTTC. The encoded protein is CSARDMVAATYEQYF.

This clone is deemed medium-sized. CDR3 DNA: TGTGCCATCAGTGACGGGACTAGCGGGAGGGAGACCCAGTACTTC. Translation: CAISDGTSGRETQYF. This rearrangement joins TRBV10-3 to TRBJ2-5; the match to TRBD2 covers 15 bases. The V gene end was trimmed by 3 bases and the J gene end by 5 bases; junction bases not matched to a gene: 1. The CDR3 runs to 15 residues. Germline values: CDR1 ENHRY, CDR2 SYGVKD.

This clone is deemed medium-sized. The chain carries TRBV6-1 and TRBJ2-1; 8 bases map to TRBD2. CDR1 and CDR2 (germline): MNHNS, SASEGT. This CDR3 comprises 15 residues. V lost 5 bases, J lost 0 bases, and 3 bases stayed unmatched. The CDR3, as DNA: TGTGCCAGCAGTCCTGGACTAGCCTCCTACAATGAGCAGTTCTTC. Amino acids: CASSPGLASYNEQFF.

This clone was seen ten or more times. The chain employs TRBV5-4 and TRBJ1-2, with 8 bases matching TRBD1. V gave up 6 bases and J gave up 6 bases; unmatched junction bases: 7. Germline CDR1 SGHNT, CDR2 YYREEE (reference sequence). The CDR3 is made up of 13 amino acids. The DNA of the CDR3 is TGTGCCAGCACGACAGGGGAACGGAATGGCTACACCTTC. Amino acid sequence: CASTTGERNGYTF.

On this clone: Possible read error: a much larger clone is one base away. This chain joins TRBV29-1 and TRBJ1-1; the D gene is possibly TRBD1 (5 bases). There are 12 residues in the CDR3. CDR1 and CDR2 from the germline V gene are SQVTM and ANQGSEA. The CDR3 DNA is TGCCGCGTAAAAACAGGGAACACTGAAGCTTTCTTT. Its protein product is CRVKTGNTEAFF.

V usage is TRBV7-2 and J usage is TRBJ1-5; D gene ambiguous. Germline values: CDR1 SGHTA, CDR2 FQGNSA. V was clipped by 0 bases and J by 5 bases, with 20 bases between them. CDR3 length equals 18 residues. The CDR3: CASSLADPPWTDYQPQHF. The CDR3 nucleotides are TGTGCCAGCAGCTTAGCGGACCCGCCATGGACTGATTATCAGCCCCAGCATTTT.

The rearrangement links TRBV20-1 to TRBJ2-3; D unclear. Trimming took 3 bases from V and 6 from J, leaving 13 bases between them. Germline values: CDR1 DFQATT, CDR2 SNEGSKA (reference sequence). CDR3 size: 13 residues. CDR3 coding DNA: TGCAGTGCTAGTAGTGCAGAGGTCGATACGCAGTATTTT. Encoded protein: CSASSAEVDTQYF.